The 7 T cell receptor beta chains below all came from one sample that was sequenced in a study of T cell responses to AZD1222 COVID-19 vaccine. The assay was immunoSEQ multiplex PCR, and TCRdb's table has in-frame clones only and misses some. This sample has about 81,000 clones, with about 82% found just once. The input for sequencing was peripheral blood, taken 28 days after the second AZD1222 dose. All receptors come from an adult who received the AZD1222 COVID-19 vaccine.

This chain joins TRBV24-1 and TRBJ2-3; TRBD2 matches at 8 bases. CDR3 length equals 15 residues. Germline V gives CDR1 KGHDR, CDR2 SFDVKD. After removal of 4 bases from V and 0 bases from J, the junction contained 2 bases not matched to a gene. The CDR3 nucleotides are TGTGCCACCAGTGACCCTAGCGGGAGCACAGATACGCAGTATTTT. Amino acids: CATSDPSGSTDTQYF.

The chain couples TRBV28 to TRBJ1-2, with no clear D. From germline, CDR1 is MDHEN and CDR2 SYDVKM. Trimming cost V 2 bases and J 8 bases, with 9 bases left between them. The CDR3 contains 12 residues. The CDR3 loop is CASSLVPSGYTF. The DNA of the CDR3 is TGTGCCAGCAGTTTAGTTCCTAGCGGCTACACCTTC.

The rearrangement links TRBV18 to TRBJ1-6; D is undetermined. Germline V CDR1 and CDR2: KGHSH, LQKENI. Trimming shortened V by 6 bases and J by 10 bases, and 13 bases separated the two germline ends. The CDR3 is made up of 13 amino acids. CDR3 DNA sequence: TGTGCCAGCTCGCGGGAGAAGGAGTCACCCCTCCACTTT. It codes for CASSREKESPLHF.

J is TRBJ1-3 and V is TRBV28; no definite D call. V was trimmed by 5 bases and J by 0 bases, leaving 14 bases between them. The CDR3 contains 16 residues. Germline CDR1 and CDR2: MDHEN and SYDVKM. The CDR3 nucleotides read TGTGCCAGCAGTCGACCTCCCGGGAGCTCTGGAAACACCATATATTTT. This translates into CASSRPPGSSGNTIYF. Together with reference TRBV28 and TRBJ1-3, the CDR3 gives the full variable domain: DVKVTQSSRYLVKRTGEKVFLECVQDMDHENMFWYRQDPGLGLRLIYFSYDVKMKEKGDIPEGYSVSREKKERFSLILESASTNQTSMYLCASSRPPGSSGNTIYFGEGSWLTVV.

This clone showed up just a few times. CDR3 DNA: TGTGCCAGCAGCCGGTGGGGGACTGAAGCTTTCTTT. The encoded protein is CASSRWGTEAFF. V usage is TRBV7-9 and J usage is TRBJ1-1; a possible D gene is TRBD1 (5 bases). V was pared by 5 bases and J by 5 bases, with 9 bases between. The CDR3 extends over 12 amino acids. The germline V gene has CDR1 SEHNR and CDR2 FQNEAQ (reference sequence).

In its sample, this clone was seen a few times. The CDR3 DNA sequence: TGTGCCAGCAGCTTGGCACACCCGTCCTACGAGCAGTACTTC. Translated: CASSLAHPSYEQYF. This chain uses TRBV5-5 with TRBJ2-7; no clear D. The CDR3 has 14 amino acids. Germline V gene lookup returns CDR1 SGHKS and CDR2 YYEKEE (reference sequence). The V and J ends lost 0 bases and 1 base respectively, with 8 bases between them. Drawing the rest from reference TRBV5-5 and TRBJ2-7, the complete variable domain is DAGVTQSPTHLIKTRGQQVTLRCSPISGHKSVSWYQQVLGQGPQFIFQYYEKEERGRGNFPDRFSARQFPNYSSELNVNALLLGDSALYLCASSLAHPSYEQYFGPGTRLTVT.

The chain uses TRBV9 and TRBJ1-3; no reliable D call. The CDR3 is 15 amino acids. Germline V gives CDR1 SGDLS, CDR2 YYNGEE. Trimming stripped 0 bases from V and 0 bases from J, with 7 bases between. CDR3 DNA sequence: TGTGCCAGCAGCGTAGGTTTGGCCTCTGGAAACACCATATATTTT. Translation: CASSVGLASGNTIYF.